The T cell receptor (beta chain) described here comes from a study of tumor-infiltrating lymphocytes in oesophageal squamous cell carcinoma. This clonotype is termed medium-sized (0.01 to 0.1%). TCRdb passed the PCR reads through MiXCR, listing each CDR3 protein once. The sample has fewer than 18,000 distinct CDR3 sequences, around 48% seen once. V dropped 4 bases and J dropped 1; count of bases not matched to a gene: 3. CDR1 SGHAT and CDR2 FQNNGV come from the germline V gene. The CDR3 spans 15 residues. Sequencing was performed on esophageal tumor tissue. The rearrangement uses TRBV11-2 and TRBJ1-1, with TRBD1 matching over 10 bases. This TCR was sampled from a male donor with esophageal squamous cell carcinoma. The CDR3: CASSWTGGTNTEAFF. CDR3 DNA: TGTGCCAGCAGCTGGACAGGGGGAACGAACACTGAAGCTTTCTTT.